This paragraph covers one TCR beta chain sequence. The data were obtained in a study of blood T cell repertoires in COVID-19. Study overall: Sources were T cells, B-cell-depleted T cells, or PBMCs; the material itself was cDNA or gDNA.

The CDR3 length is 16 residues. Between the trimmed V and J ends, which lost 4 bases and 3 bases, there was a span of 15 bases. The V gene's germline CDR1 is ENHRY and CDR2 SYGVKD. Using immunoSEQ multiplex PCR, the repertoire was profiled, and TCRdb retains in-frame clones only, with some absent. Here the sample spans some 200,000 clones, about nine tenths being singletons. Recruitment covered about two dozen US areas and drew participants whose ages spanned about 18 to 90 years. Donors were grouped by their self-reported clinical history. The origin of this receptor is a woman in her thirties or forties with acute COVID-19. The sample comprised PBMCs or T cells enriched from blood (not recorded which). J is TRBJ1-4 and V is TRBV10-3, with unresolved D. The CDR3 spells CAISARAGAANEKLFF. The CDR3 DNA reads TGTGCCATCAGTGCGCGCGCGGGCGCCGCTAATGAAAAACTGTTTTTT.